The text below deals with one T cell receptor (beta chain). Its antigen is as yet unknown. The sample originates from a study of identical twins. General study findings and limits: For cord blood, abundant beta clonotypes had fewer insertions, unlike memory repertoires, which showed none. Cross-sectional statistics, not tracking of the same donors, supported the conclusions.

MiXCR was run by TCRdb on the 5' RACE reads, yielding one entry per CDR3 protein. Among roughly 350,000 distinct CDR3 sequences listed, 9% to 10% were seen once. The CDR3 runs 12 residues. The V gene's germline CDR1 is SGHRS and CDR2 YFSETQ. V lost 4 bases and J lost 6, with 8 bases in between. V and J are TRBV5-1 and TRBJ2-1; D not resolved. The sequence derives from a woman aged 50 to 65 in good health. Sequencing used naive T cells sorted from blood. CDR3 residues: CASSLPSNEQFF. The DNA of the CDR3 is TGCGCCAGCAGCCTCCCAAGCAATGAGCAGTTCTTC.